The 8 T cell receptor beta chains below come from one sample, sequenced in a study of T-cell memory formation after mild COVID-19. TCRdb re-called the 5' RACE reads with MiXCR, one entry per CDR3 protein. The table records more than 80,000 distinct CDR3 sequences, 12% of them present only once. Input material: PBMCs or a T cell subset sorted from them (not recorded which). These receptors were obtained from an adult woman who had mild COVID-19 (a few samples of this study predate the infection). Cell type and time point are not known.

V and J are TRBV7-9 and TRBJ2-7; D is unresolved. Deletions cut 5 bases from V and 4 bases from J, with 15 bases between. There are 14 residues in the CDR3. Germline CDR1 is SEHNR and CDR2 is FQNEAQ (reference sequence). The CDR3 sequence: CASSHGLSPYEQYF. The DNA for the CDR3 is TGTGCCAGCAGCCACGGGCTTTCCCCTTACGAGCAGTACTTC.

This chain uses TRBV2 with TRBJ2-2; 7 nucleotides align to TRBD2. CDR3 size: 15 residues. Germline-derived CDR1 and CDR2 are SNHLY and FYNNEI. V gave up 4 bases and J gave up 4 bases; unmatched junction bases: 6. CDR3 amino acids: CASSGRGYSTGELFF. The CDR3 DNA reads TGTGCCAGCAGTGGGCGGGGGTATAGCACCGGGGAGCTGTTTTTT.

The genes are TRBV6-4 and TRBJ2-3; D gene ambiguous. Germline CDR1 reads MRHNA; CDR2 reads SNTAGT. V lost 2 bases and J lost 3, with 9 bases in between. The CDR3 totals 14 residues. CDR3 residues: CASSDDKATDTQYF. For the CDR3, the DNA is TGTGCCAGCAGTGACGACAAGGCGACAGATACGCAGTATTTT.

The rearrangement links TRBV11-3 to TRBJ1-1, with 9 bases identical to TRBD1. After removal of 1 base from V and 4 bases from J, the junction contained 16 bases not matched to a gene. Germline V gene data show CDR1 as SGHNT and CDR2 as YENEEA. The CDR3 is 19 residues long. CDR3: CASSLVGGTGMSWGTEAFF. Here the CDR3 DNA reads TGTGCCAGCAGCTTAGTAGGGGGGACAGGGATGTCCTGGGGCACTGAAGCTTTCTTT.

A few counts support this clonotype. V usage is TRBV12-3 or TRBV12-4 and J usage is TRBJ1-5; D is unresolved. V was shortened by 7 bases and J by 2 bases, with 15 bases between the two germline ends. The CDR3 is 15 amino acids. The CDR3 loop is CASTKRSFGNQPQHF. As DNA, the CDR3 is TGTGCCAGCACCAAAAGGTCGTTTGGCAATCAGCCCCAGCATTTT.

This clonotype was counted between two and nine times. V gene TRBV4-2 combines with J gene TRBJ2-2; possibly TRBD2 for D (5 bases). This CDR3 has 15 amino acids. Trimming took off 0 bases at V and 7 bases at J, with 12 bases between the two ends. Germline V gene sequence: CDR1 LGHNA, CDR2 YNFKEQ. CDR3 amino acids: CASSQDIRGSGELFF. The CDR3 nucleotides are TGTGCCAGCAGCCAAGATATCCGTGGGAGCGGGGAGCTGTTTTTT.

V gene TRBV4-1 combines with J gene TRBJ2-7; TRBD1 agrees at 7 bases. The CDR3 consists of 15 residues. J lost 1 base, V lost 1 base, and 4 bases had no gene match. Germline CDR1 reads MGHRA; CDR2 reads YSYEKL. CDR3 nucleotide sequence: TGCGCCAGCAGCCAAGGGGCAGGGGGTTCCTACGAGCAGTACTTC. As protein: CASSQGAGGSYEQYF.

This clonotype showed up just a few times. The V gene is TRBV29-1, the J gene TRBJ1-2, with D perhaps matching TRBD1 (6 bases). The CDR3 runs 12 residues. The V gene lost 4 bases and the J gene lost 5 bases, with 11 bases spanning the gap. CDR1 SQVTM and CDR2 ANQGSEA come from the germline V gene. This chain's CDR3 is CSVVEGGYGYTF. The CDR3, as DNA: TGCAGCGTTGTAGAGGGGGGATATGGCTACACCTTC.